This entry is about one T cell receptor (beta chain). Its antigen remains unidentified. Using immunoSEQ multiplex PCR, the repertoire was profiled, and TCRdb retains in-frame clones only, with some absent. The profile shows approximately 620,000 clones, 97% of them singletons. This entry belongs to a study of shared clonotypes between healthy human individuals. Across the whole study: There were three CD4 naive, three CD4 memory, two CD8 naive and one CD8 memory plates per donor.

With 2 bases removed from V and 5 bases from J, the gap between germline ends came to 14 bases. The length of the CDR3 is 16 residues. Germline CDR1 SGHRS, CDR2 YFSETQ. General study results and limits: The genetic and exposure-history diversity represented was limited by few donors.

This TCR derives from a woman in her twenties or thirties in good health. This chain joins TRBV5-1 and TRBJ1-6; D remains ambiguous. Material for sequencing was naive CD4+ T cells sorted from blood. The subset is: CD45RA+ positively selected. The CDR3 protein is CASSLSWTVDNSPLHF. The CDR3 DNA reads as TGCGCCAGCAGCTTATCATGGACTGTGGATAATTCACCCCTCCACTTT.